These 5 T cell receptor beta chains were sequenced from one sample in a study of T cells after yellow fever vaccination. MiXCR, run by TCRdb on the 5' RACE reads, gives a single entry per CDR3 protein. Of hundreds of thousands of distinct CDR3 sequences listed, 8.7% are singletons. The sample was PBMCs, taken on the day of the first yellow fever vaccination. These receptor sequences come from a man aged 18 to 30 who received the YFV17D yellow fever vaccine.

V is TRBV30 and J is TRBJ1-2, with a possible D match to TRBD1 (5 bases). The germline V gene encodes CDR1 GTSNPN and CDR2 SVGIG (reference sequence). The V and J ends lost 3 bases and 7 bases respectively, with 21 bases between them. The CDR3 contains 15 residues. CDR3 bases: TGTGCCTGGAGCCCCCTCCCAGGGATGAAGATTGGCTACACCTTC. The encoded protein is CAWSPLPGMKIGYTF.

CDR3: CASRWTSGGRADTQYF. The CDR3 DNA reads TGTGCCAGCAGGTGGACTAGCGGGGGGCGTGCAGATACGCAGTATTTT. The chain combines TRBV6-1 with TRBJ2-3; 14 bases match TRBD2. Per the germline V gene, CDR1 is MNHNS and CDR2 is SASEGT. CDR3 length: 16 residues. With 6 bases clipped from V and 4 bases from J, the junction kept 6 bases outside the gene matches.

The table lists this clonotype with many counts. The chain carries TRBV5-4 and TRBJ2-2; TRBD2 aligns across 12 bases. With V trimmed by 2 bases and J by 3 bases, 5 bases remained unmatched. CDR1 and CDR2 from the germline V gene are SGHNT and YYREEE (reference sequence). The CDR3 consists of 17 residues. The CDR3 DNA follows: TGTGCCAGCAGCTTTGGAGGACTAGCGGGATACACCGGGGAGCTGTTTTTT. Protein: CASSFGGLAGYTGELFF.

This clonotype turned up a few times. The V and J genes are TRBV12-3 or TRBV12-4 and TRBJ1-1; a weak D match, TRBD1 (6 bases). The CDR3 sequence is 13 residues long. The V gene lost 6 bases and the J gene lost 4 bases, with 12 bases spanning the gap. The CDR3 here is CASRIGGTTEAFF. CDR3 sequence (DNA): TGTGCCAGCAGAATAGGGGGAACCACTGAAGCTTTCTTT.

The genes are TRBV20-1 and TRBJ2-5, with 12 bases aligning to TRBD2. The CDR3 runs to 13 residues. Looked up from germline, CDR1 is DFQATT and CDR2 is SNEGSKA (reference sequence). J was trimmed by 3 bases and V by 8 bases; bases with no gene match: 4. CDR3 residues: CSPSSGGEETQYF. The DNA for the CDR3 is TGCAGTCCTTCTAGCGGGGGGGAAGAGACCCAGTACTTC.